One sample yielded the 18 T cell receptor beta chains listed below, sequenced in a study of post-analysis software for immune sequencing data. These receptors' targets are unknown. Study-level points and caveats: About 5 TRBV segments occurring more often in patients than controls included TRBV5-6, TRBV5-1 and TRBV20-1.

Researchers reported that TCR beta cDNA libraries carried unique molecular identifiers. Via MiXCR, TCRdb re-called the PCR reads, giving one row per CDR3 protein. The sample lists hundreds of thousands of distinct CDR3 sequences, 55% to 60% occurring once. The sample consisted of blood. The receptors here all came from a girl aged 2-10 years with multiple sclerosis.

This chain links TRBV5-1 with TRBJ2-7; D not resolved. Trimming removed 1 base from V and 5 bases from J, with 10 bases in between. CDR3 length equals 13 residues. The germline V gene has CDR1 SGHRS and CDR2 YFSETQ. The CDR3 spells CASSLWAADEQYF. In DNA form, the CDR3 reads TGCGCCAGCAGCTTGTGGGCGGCCGACGAGCAGTACTTC.

The chain has TRBV2 and TRBJ1-5; 8 bases fit TRBD1. CDR1 is SNHLY, CDR2 FYNNEI, per germline. CDR3 length equals 13 residues. V lost 6 bases to trimming and J lost 6 bases; unmatched junction nucleotides: 4. Written as DNA, the CDR3 is TGTGCCAGCAGCCCGGACAGGGCTCAGCCCCAGCATTTT. It encodes CASSPDRAQPQHF.

The V call is TRBV12-3 or TRBV12-4, the J call TRBJ2-4, with D tentatively TRBD1 (5 bases). This CDR3 spans 13 amino acids. Trimming removed 3 bases at V and 7 bases at J, with 10 bases between. CDR3 coding DNA: TGTGCCAGCAGTTTTGACAGTGGCAACATTCAGTACTTC. This sequence encodes CASSFDSGNIQYF.

This clonotype was seen more than once but under ten times. The chain is built from TRBV20-1 and TRBJ1-1; D gene unclear. This CDR3 contains 12 residues. CDR1 and CDR2 (germline): DFQATT, SNEGSKA (reference sequence). The V and J ends lost 5 bases and 6 bases respectively, with 13 bases between them. For the CDR3, the DNA is TGCAGTGCTGACGGGAGGATCGCTGAAGCTTTCTTT. Its translation is CSADGRIAEAFF.

The chain is built from TRBV6-6 and TRBJ2-7; D unclear. Germline loops: CDR1 MNHNY, CDR2 SVGAGI (reference sequence). This CDR3 has 13 amino acids. V was shortened by 0 bases and J by 5 bases, with 8 bases between the two germline ends. The CDR3 nucleotides read TGTGCCAGCAGTTACTCCCGGAGAAACGAGCAGTACTTC. Translating it yields CASSYSRRNEQYF.

The DNA for the CDR3 is TGTGCCAGCAGCTTAGTGGGAGCGGGGGGGCTAAATGAGCAGTACTTC. Its translation is CASSLVGAGGLNEQYF. V usage is TRBV7-6 and J usage is TRBJ2-5; TRBD2 aligns across 10 bases. J was trimmed by 11 bases and V by 1 base; bases with no gene match: 13. From germline, CDR1 is SGHVS and CDR2 FNYEAQ. The CDR3 covers 16 residues.

This clonotype was seen only a few times. The V gene is TRBV24-1, the J gene TRBJ2-4; possibly TRBD2 for D (6 bases). CDR3 length: 15 residues. Germline V gene data show CDR1 as KGHDR and CDR2 as SFDVKD. Trimming shortened V by 3 bases and J by 0 bases, and 8 bases separated the two germline ends. CDR3 coding DNA: TGTGCCACCAGTGATGCGGGACTAGCCAAAAACATTCAGTACTTC. Its translation is CATSDAGLAKNIQYF.

The genes are TRBV5-1 and TRBJ1-2; D call uncertain. In germline, CDR1 is SGHRS, CDR2 YFSETQ. V lost 4 bases and J lost 2, with 6 bases in between. CDR3 length: 12 residues. The CDR3 coding sequence is TGCGCCAGCAGCATTGACAACTATGGCTACACCTTC. This gives the protein CASSIDNYGYTF.

The chain is built from TRBV6-1 and TRBJ2-7; 8 positions match TRBD2. This CDR3 spans 14 amino acids. CDR1 is MNHNS, CDR2 SASEGT, per germline. After removal of 9 bases from V and 6 bases from J, the junction contained 13 bases not matched to a gene. The CDR3 loop reads CASSQDRGGREQYF. CDR3 coding DNA: TGTGCCAGTAGTCAGGACCGGGGGGGTCGCGAGCAGTACTTC.

This chain links TRBV11-2 with TRBJ1-1; TRBD1 matches 7 bases. Germline trimming cut 3 bases from V and 7 bases from J; bases unmatched to any gene: 2. There are 12 residues in the CDR3. Germline loops: CDR1 SGHAT, CDR2 FQNNGV. CDR3 protein: CASSFWDSEAFF. In DNA form, the CDR3 reads TGTGCCAGCAGCTTTTGGGACAGTGAAGCTTTCTTT.

The rearrangement joins TRBV12-3 or TRBV12-4 to TRBJ1-2; 8 positions agree with TRBD1. J was trimmed by 6 bases and V by 6 bases; bases with no gene match: 6. The CDR3 is made up of 13 amino acids. CDR3 protein: CASRNRQGHGYTF. The CDR3 coding sequence is TGTGCCAGCAGGAACCGACAGGGGCATGGCTACACCTTC.

This clonotype was detected a few times. The chain employs TRBV9 and TRBJ2-5; D possibly corresponds to TRBD2 (6 bases). V was shortened by 0 bases and J by 2 bases, with 14 bases between the two germline ends. CDR3 length equals 16 residues. CDR1 is SGDLS, CDR2 YYNGEE, per germline. CDR3 nucleotide sequence: TGTGCCAGCAGCGTAGCGGCTAGCGCCGAACAAGAGACCCAGTACTTC. Encoded protein: CASSVAASAEQETQYF.

The chain combines TRBV28 with TRBJ1-2; 10 nucleotides agree with TRBD1. J lost 6 bases, V lost 5 bases, and 6 bases had no gene match. In germline, CDR1 is MDHEN, CDR2 SYDVKM. This CDR3 spans 14 amino acids. In nucleotides, the CDR3 is TGTGCCAGCAGTATCCGGGACAGGGGAAATGGCTACACCTTC. Protein sequence: CASSIRDRGNGYTF.

This chain connects TRBV7-9 to TRBJ2-7; D gene ambiguous. The CDR3 contains 12 residues. CDR1 is SEHNR, CDR2 FQNEAQ, per germline (reference sequence). V lost 2 bases and J lost 6, with 8 bases in between. The CDR3, as DNA: TGTGCCAGCAGCTTATTTGCGAGCGAGCAGTACTTC. Translated: CASSLFASEQYF.

In regard to this clonotype: One end of the junction varies from germline; a read error may be responsible. V gene TRBV12-3 or TRBV12-4 combines with J gene TRBJ2-5; D tentatively fits TRBD1 or TRBD2 (6 bases each). The CDR3 loop spans 17 amino acids. CDR3 coding DNA: TGCGCCAGCACCACCGGGACAAGGGACTTGACTGAAGAGACCCAGTACTTC. It translates to CASTTGTRDLTEETQYF.

This clonotype was counted a single time. The CDR3 protein is CASSPGTGSPLHF. The DNA of the CDR3 is TGTGCCAGCAGCCCTGGGACTGGCTCACCCCTCCACTTT. The V and J genes are TRBV3-1 and TRBJ1-6; possibly TRBD1 for D (5 bases). The CDR3 is 13 residues long. Germline assignment: CDR1 LGHDT and CDR2 YNNKEL (reference sequence). V was cut by 4 bases and J by 10 bases, with 11 bases left in between.

Many counts were recorded for this clonotype. This chain connects TRBV6-1 to TRBJ2-3; D may be TRBD2 (5 bases). The length of the CDR3 is 14 residues. Per germline, CDR1 MNHNS and CDR2 SASEGT. Trimming shortened V by 5 bases and J by 0 bases, and 9 bases separated the two germline ends. The CDR3 loop reads CASSNGGSTDTQYF. CDR3 bases: TGTGCCAGCAGTAATGGCGGGAGCACAGATACGCAGTATTTT.

The V call is TRBV3-1, the J call TRBJ1-1, with TRBD1 as a possible D gene (6 bases). Looked up from germline, CDR1 is LGHDT and CDR2 is YNNKEL (reference sequence). CDR3 length: 17 residues. The ends were cut back, 4 bases at V and 5 bases at J, with 23 bases in the middle. CDR3 amino acids: CASSPPQGVYGSTEAFF. CDR3 bases: TGTGCCAGCAGCCCCCCACAGGGAGTCTATGGTTCGACTGAAGCTTTCTTT.